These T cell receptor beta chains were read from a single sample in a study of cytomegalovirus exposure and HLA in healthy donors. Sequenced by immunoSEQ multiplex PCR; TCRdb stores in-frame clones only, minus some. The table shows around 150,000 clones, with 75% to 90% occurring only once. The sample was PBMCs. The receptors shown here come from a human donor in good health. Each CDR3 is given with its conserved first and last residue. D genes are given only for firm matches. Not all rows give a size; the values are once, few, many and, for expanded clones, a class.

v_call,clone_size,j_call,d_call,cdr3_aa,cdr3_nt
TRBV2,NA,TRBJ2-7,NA,CAGQERGPYEQYF,TGTGCCGGCCAAGAGAGAGGTCCTTACGAGCAGTACTTC
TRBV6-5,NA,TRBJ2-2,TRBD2,CASSGLAFPGELFF,TGTGCCAGCAGCGGACTAGCGTTTCCCGGGGAGCTGTTTTTT
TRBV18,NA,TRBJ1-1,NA,CASQTGLLNTEAFF,TGTGCCAGCCAGACAGGCCTACTGAACACTGAAGCTTTCTTT
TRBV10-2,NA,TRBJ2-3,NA,CASSEGGALTDTQYF,TGCGCCAGCAGTGAGGGGGGGGCCCTAACAGATACGCAGTATTTT
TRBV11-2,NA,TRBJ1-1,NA,CASYRGGKNTEAFF,TGTGCCAGCTATAGGGGGGGCAAAAACACTGAAGCTTTCTTT
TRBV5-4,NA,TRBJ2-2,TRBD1,CASSLEGATGELFF,TGTGCCAGCAGCTTGGAGGGGGCCACCGGGGAGCTGTTTTTT
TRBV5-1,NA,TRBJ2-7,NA,CASSEGTGSNFYEQYF,TGCGCCAGCAGCGAAGGAACAGGGAGTAACTTCTACGAGCAGTACTTC
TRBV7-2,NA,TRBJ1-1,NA,CASSSLQTGSGGAFF,TGTGCCAGCAGCTCCCTTCAAACAGGGTCCGGGGGGGCTTTCTTT
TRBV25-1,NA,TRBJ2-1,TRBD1,CASSDHAGQGKVGEQFF,TGTGCCAGCAGTGATCATGCCGGACAGGGAAAAGTTGGTGAGCAGTTCTTC
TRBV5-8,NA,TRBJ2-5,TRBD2,CASSLGLAGEETQYF,TGTGCCAGCAGCTTGGGACTAGCGGGGGAAGAGACCCAGTACTTC
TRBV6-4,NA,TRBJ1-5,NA,CASSEQSDQPQHF,TGTGCCAGCAGTGAACAGAGTGATCAGCCCCAGCATTTT
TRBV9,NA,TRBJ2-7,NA,CASSGNLHSSSYEQYF,TGTGCCAGCAGTGGTAATTTACATAGCAGCTCCTACGAGCAGTACTTC
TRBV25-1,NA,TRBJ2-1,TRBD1,CASSKRYGTGPYNEQFF,TGTGCCAGCAGCAAACGTTACGGGACAGGGCCCTACAATGAGCAGTTCTTC
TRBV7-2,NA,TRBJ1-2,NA,CASTQLYGYTF,TGTGCCAGCACCCAACTGTATGGCTACACCTTC
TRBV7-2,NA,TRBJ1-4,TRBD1,CASRNTGATNEKLFF,TGTGCCAGCAGAAACACAGGGGCAACTAATGAAAAACTGTTTTTT
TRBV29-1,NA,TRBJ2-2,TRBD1,CSAHRGGELFF,TGCAGCGCCCACAGGGGAGGGGAGCTGTTTTTT
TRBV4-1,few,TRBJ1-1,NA,CASSHPGGHTEAFF,TGCGCCAGCAGCCACCCGGGGGGGCACACTGAAGCTTTCTTT
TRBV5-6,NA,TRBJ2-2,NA,CASSFVSGTGELFF,TGTGCCAGCAGCTTTGTTAGCGGTACCGGGGAGCTGTTTTTT
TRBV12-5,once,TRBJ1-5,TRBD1,CASGSPGTVQNQPQHF,TGTGCTAGTGGTTCCCCAGGGACAGTCCAAAATCAGCCCCAGCATTTT
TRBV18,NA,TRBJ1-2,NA,CASSPGDFFNYGYTF,TGTGCCAGCTCACCCGGGGACTTCTTTAACTATGGCTACACCTTC
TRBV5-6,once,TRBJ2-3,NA,CASSFPGATDTQYF,TGTGCCAGCAGCTTCCCTGGGGCCACAGATACGCAGTATTTT
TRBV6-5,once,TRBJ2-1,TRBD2,CASSDRGGLNEQFF,TGTGCCAGCAGTGATCGGGGGGGCCTTAATGAGCAGTTCTTC
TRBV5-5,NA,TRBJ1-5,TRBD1,CASSPGQAMSNQPQHF,TGTGCCAGCAGCCCGGGACAGGCCATGAGCAATCAGCCCCAGCATTTT
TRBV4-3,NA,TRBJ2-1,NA,CASSPSNTTLNYNEQFF,TGCGCCAGCAGCCCTTCTAATACTACGTTAAACTACAATGAGCAGTTCTTC
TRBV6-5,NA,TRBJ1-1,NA,CASSRQFEAFF,TGTGCCAGCAGCAGACAGTTTGAAGCTTTCTTT
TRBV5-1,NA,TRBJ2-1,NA,CASSLSSGGKDNEQFF,TGCGCCAGCAGCTTGAGTAGTGGGGGGAAAGACAATGAGCAGTTCTTC
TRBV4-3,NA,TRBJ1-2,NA,CASSQDRERIGGYTF,TGCGCCAGCAGCCAAGATAGAGAACGAATCGGGGGCTACACCTTC